Below are 10 T cell receptor beta chains sequenced from a single sample in a study of cytomegalovirus exposure and HLA in healthy donors. The PCR employed 60 Vbeta primers together with 13 Jbeta primers. Generated by immunoSEQ multiplex PCR, the TCRdb table keeps only in-frame clones and is missing some. The repertoire includes 90,000 to 150,000 clones, approximately 80% of them detected once, and less than 3.5% sits in the top ten. Material: PBMCs. These receptors were taken from a female donor in good health and CMV-seronegative.

The chain couples TRBV9 to TRBJ1-3; D unclear. The CDR3 extends over 14 amino acids. Germline-derived CDR1 and CDR2 are SGDLS and YYNGEE. Trimming shortened V by 0 bases and J by 6 bases, and 10 bases separated the two germline ends. CDR3 DNA sequence: TGTGCCAGCAGCGTAGATCAGTCACAAAACACCATATATTTT. Residues: CASSVDQSQNTIYF.

V is TRBV30 and J is TRBJ1-3; unclear D gene. Trimming pared 1 base from V and 0 bases from J, leaving 13 bases between. Looked up from germline, CDR1 is GTSNPN and CDR2 is SVGIG (reference sequence). The CDR3 loop spans 16 amino acids. This chain's CDR3 is CAWSAIQFSSGNTIYF. The CDR3 coding sequence is TGTGCCTGGAGTGCTATACAGTTCTCCTCTGGAAACACCATATATTTT.

The V and J genes are TRBV10-2 and TRBJ2-1; 7 nucleotides match TRBD2. The V and J ends lost 6 bases and 4 bases, in that order; junction bases with no gene match: 9. The CDR3 is 15 amino acids. Germline V lookup: CDR1 WSHSY, CDR2 SAAADI. The CDR3 spells CASSGLVKRYNEQFF. CDR3 DNA sequence: TGCGCCAGCAGCGGACTAGTCAAGCGGTACAATGAGCAGTTCTTC.

This clone was found once. This chain joins TRBV10-3 and TRBJ2-5, with 13 positions matching TRBD2. This CDR3 spans 15 amino acids. V was pared by 10 bases and J by 1 base, with 6 bases of the junction left unmatched. Germline loops: CDR1 ENHRY, CDR2 SYGVKD. The CDR3 DNA sequence: TGTGCCACCCGGACTAGCGGGGGATCCCAAGAGACCCAGTACTTC. Translating gives CATRTSGGSQETQYF.

V usage is TRBV5-1 and J usage is TRBJ2-6; 9 bases align to TRBD1. Germline-derived CDR1 and CDR2 are SGHRS and YFSETQ. The CDR3 is 17 amino acids. Trimming cost V 1 base and J 0 bases; bases outside gene matches: 2. The CDR3: CASSLRQGDSGANVLTF. CDR3 nucleotide sequence: TGCGCCAGCAGCTTGCGACAGGGGGACTCTGGGGCCAACGTCCTGACTTTC.

This clone was counted between two and nine times. The rearrangement joins TRBV19 to TRBJ1-1, with D possibly matching TRBD1 (6 bases). This CDR3 has 13 amino acids. From germline, CDR1 is LNHDA and CDR2 SQIVND (reference sequence). V was clipped by 8 bases and J by 7 bases, with 17 bases between them. The CDR3 loop reads CASLWTDTNEAFF. The CDR3 DNA reads as TGTGCCAGTCTATGGACAGACACTAATGAAGCTTTCTTT.

CDR3 residues: CASSPRGMNTEAFF. CDR3 in DNA: TGTGCCAGCAGCCCAAGGGGCATGAACACTGAAGCTTTCTTT. This rearrangement joins TRBV7-9 to TRBJ1-1; a possible D gene is TRBD1 (5 bases). Germline V gives CDR1 SEHNR, CDR2 FQNEAQ (reference sequence). V gave up 5 bases and J gave up 0 bases, with 10 bases separating them. The CDR3 has 14 amino acids.

The chain has TRBV5-1 and TRBJ2-5; TRBD2 aligns across 7 bases. The CDR3 has 15 amino acids. The germline CDR1 and CDR2 sequences are SGHRS and YFSETQ. Trimming cost V 0 bases and J 5 bases; bases outside gene matches: 7. The CDR3 sequence: CASSLGRGGEETQYF. DNA of the CDR3: TGCGCCAGCAGCTTGGGACGGGGAGGGGAGGAGACCCAGTACTTC.

V gene TRBV9 combines with J gene TRBJ2-3; D might be TRBD1 (5 bases). The CDR3 spans 14 residues. Trimming took off 4 bases at V and 5 bases at J, with 14 bases between the two ends. Germline V lookup: CDR1 SGDLS, CDR2 YYNGEE. The CDR3 DNA follows: TGTGCCAGCAGCCCAAGGGAAGGGGTAGATACGCAGTATTTT. Residues: CASSPREGVDTQYF.

The rearrangement uses TRBV4-2 and TRBJ2-3; 10 positions match TRBD2. V shed 0 bases and J 2 bases; nucleotides not matched to a gene: 14. The CDR3 is made up of 20 amino acids. CDR1 is LGHNA, CDR2 YNFKEQ, per germline. In DNA, the CDR3 is TGTGCCAGCAGCCAAGAATCCCACCCTAGCGGGGGCACCCCCACAGATACGCAGTATTTT. This encodes CASSQESHPSGGTPTDTQYF.